The rows below give T cell receptor beta chains drawn from one sample of a study of T cell repertoires in cytomegalovirus infection. Using its own MiXCR run on the reads, TCRdb lists one record per CDR3 protein. The sample has 140,000 to 150,000 distinct CDR3 sequences; 25% to 35% are singletons. These receptors' targets are unknown. Source: CD8+ T cells from cultured PBMCs, taken from culture after CMV antigen stimulation. Receptors were obtained from a human donor in good health (CMV status not recorded). Some clones in this sample may be carry-over from other donors' samples. The CDR3 runs from the conserved cysteine through the conserved F or W. The D gene is left open where the match is weak. The size field is filled for only some rows; it gives once, few, many or a size class.

clone size: few; J gene: TRBJ1-1; D gene: TRBD1; V gene: TRBV7-6; CDR3 DNA: TGTGCCAGCAGCTTACCTCGACAGGGGGGTAGCACTGAAGCTTTCTTT; CDR3 protein: CASSLPRQGGSTEAFF
clone size: many; J gene: TRBJ2-7; D gene: NA; V gene: TRBV4-1; CDR3 DNA: TGCGCCAGCAGCCATCTCACAGGGATCGAGCAGTACTTC; CDR3 protein: CASSHLTGIEQYF
clone size: few; J gene: TRBJ2-5; D gene: NA; V gene: TRBV11-1; CDR3 DNA: TGTGCCAGCAGCCAGTTGGGGGGCATGGTTCCTCGAGAGACCCAGTACTTC; CDR3 protein: CASSQLGGMVPRETQYF
clone size: NA; J gene: TRBJ1-1; D gene: NA; V gene: TRBV12-3/TRBV12-4; CDR3 DNA: TGTGCCACCTCAGCGGGTATGAACACTGAAGCTTTCTTT; CDR3 protein: CATSAGMNTEAFF
clone size: NA; J gene: TRBJ2-7; D gene: NA; V gene: TRBV7-3; CDR3 DNA: TGTGCCAGCAGCTCGAGGGTCGCTTCCTACGAGCAGTACTTC; CDR3 protein: CASSSRVASYEQYF
clone size: few; J gene: TRBJ1-1; D gene: TRBD1; V gene: TRBV19; CDR3 DNA: TGTGCCAGTAGTATGACAGGGTTGAACACTGAAGCTTTCTTT; CDR3 protein: CASSMTGLNTEAFF
clone size: many; J gene: TRBJ2-1; D gene: NA; V gene: TRBV7-8; CDR3 DNA: TGTGCCAGCAGCTTAGACCCTCCGGGGTACTATGGCAATGAGCAGTTCTTC; CDR3 protein: CASSLDPPGYYGNEQFF
clone size: few; J gene: TRBJ1-2; D gene: NA; V gene: TRBV10-3; CDR3 DNA: TGTGCCATCAGTGAGTCAAGGACCCACTATGGCTACACCTTC; CDR3 protein: CAISESRTHYGYTF
clone size: many; J gene: TRBJ2-2; D gene: TRBD2; V gene: TRBV12-3/TRBV12-4; CDR3 DNA: TGTGCCAGCAGCTCCCGACTAGCGGGAAGCACCGGGGAGCTGTTTTTT; CDR3 protein: CASSSRLAGSTGELFF
clone size: NA; J gene: TRBJ1-1; D gene: NA; V gene: TRBV6-1; CDR3 DNA: TGTGCCAGCAGCTCAGGGTGGGACACTGAAGCTTTCTTT; CDR3 protein: CASSSGWDTEAFF
clone size: NA; J gene: TRBJ2-1; D gene: TRBD2; V gene: TRBV24-1; CDR3 DNA: TGTGCCACCAGTGATGACGGACTAGCGGGACATAACTACAATGAGCAGTTCTTC; CDR3 protein: CATSDDGLAGHNYNEQFF
clone size: many; J gene: TRBJ2-7; D gene: NA; V gene: TRBV7-2; CDR3 DNA: TGTGCCAGCAGCTCGGCCCTACCAAACTACGAGCAGTACTTC; CDR3 protein: CASSSALPNYEQYF
clone size: NA; J gene: TRBJ2-2; D gene: TRBD2; V gene: TRBV12-3/TRBV12-4; CDR3 DNA: TGTGCCAGCAGTTTCCCAGCGGGGGAGAACACCGGGGAGCTGTTTTTT; CDR3 protein: CASSFPAGENTGELFF
clone size: NA; J gene: TRBJ2-1; D gene: NA; V gene: TRBV3-1; CDR3 DNA: TGTGCCAGCAGCTATTCACACCGCCACTCCTACAATGAGCAGTTCTTC; CDR3 protein: CASSYSHRHSYNEQFF
clone size: few; J gene: TRBJ1-2; D gene: TRBD1; V gene: TRBV5-6; CDR3 DNA: TGTGCCAGCAGCTTGGGGACAGGAGGAATTGGCTACACCTTC; CDR3 protein: CASSLGTGGIGYTF
clone size: NA; J gene: TRBJ2-1; D gene: TRBD2; V gene: TRBV6-8; CDR3 DNA: TGTGCCAGCAGTTACTCTTTACTAGCGGAGCAGTTCTTC; CDR3 protein: CASSYSLLAEQFF
clone size: NA; J gene: TRBJ2-1; D gene: TRBD2; V gene: TRBV9; CDR3 DNA: TGTGCCAGCAGCGTAGGGGGCGGGGGGGACAACAATGAGCAGTTCTTC; CDR3 protein: CASSVGGGGDNNEQFF
clone size: few; J gene: TRBJ1-1; D gene: NA; V gene: TRBV25-1; CDR3 DNA: TGTGCCAGCAGTGAGATGAACACTGAAGCTTTCTTT; CDR3 protein: CASSEMNTEAFF
clone size: NA; J gene: TRBJ2-1; D gene: TRBD2; V gene: TRBV19; CDR3 DNA: TGTGCCAGCGCCCCGGGGACTAGCGGGGAGAGCTCCTACAATGAGCAGTTCTTC; CDR3 protein: CASAPGTSGESSYNEQFF
clone size: few; J gene: TRBJ2-7; D gene: NA; V gene: TRBV12-3/TRBV12-4; CDR3 DNA: TGTGCCAGCAGTTTTGGGGACACCATGAGCTCCTACGAGCAGTACTTC; CDR3 protein: CASSFGDTMSSYEQYF
clone size: NA; J gene: TRBJ2-7; D gene: NA; V gene: TRBV27; CDR3 DNA: TGTGCCAGCACCCCCTTGGGGGCAGGGGCCTACGAGCAGTACTTC; CDR3 protein: CASTPLGAGAYEQYF
clone size: many; J gene: TRBJ1-1; D gene: NA; V gene: TRBV6-1; CDR3 DNA: TGTGCCAGCAGTGACGCCCTTGAAGCTTTCTTT; CDR3 protein: CASSDALEAFF
clone size: few; J gene: TRBJ1-1; D gene: NA; V gene: TRBV5-1; CDR3 DNA: TGCGCCAGCAGCTCCGCCATGAACACTGAAGCTTTCTTT; CDR3 protein: CASSSAMNTEAFF
clone size: NA; J gene: TRBJ2-3; D gene: TRBD2; V gene: TRBV14; CDR3 DNA: TGTGCCAGCAGCCAAGATCTAGCGGGGGGCCGAGATACGCAGTATTTT; CDR3 protein: CASSQDLAGGRDTQYF
clone size: NA; J gene: TRBJ1-4; D gene: NA; V gene: TRBV7-9; CDR3 DNA: TGTGCCAGCAGCGTAGACGGGGGGGGAAAACTGTTTTTT; CDR3 protein: CASSVDGGGKLFF
clone size: few; J gene: TRBJ1-2; D gene: NA; V gene: TRBV12-3/TRBV12-4; CDR3 DNA: TGTGCCAGCAGTCCCGGGCCAGATTACTATGGCTACACCTTC; CDR3 protein: CASSPGPDYYGYTF
clone size: NA; J gene: TRBJ1-1; D gene: NA; V gene: TRBV6-2/TRBV6-3; CDR3 DNA: TGTGCCAGCAGTTGGTCCTCACCGAACACTGAAGCTTTCTTT; CDR3 protein: CASSWSSPNTEAFF
clone size: NA; J gene: TRBJ2-7; D gene: NA; V gene: TRBV7-9; CDR3 DNA: TGTGCCAGCAGCTTAGGAGACACTACTTCCTACGAGCAGTACTTC; CDR3 protein: CASSLGDTTSYEQYF
clone size: NA; J gene: TRBJ1-2; D gene: NA; V gene: TRBV19; CDR3 DNA: TGTGCCAGTAGTTCCCTAGCCAGGATGGGAGGCTACACCTTC; CDR3 protein: CASSSLARMGGYTF
clone size: few; J gene: TRBJ2-5; D gene: TRBD2; V gene: TRBV12-3/TRBV12-4; CDR3 DNA: TGTGCCAGCAGCACACTAGCGGGGGGCACCCCGGGAGAGACCCAGTACTTC; CDR3 protein: CASSTLAGGTPGETQYF
clone size: NA; J gene: TRBJ2-1; D gene: TRBD1; V gene: TRBV2; CDR3 DNA: TGTGCCAGCAGTGAGACAGGGGGCTTTACCGATGAGCAGTTCTTC; CDR3 protein: CASSETGGFTDEQFF
clone size: few; J gene: TRBJ1-4; D gene: NA; V gene: TRBV27; CDR3 DNA: TGTGCCAGCAGTATAAGACAGGAGATTAATGAAAAACTGTTTTTT; CDR3 protein: CASSIRQEINEKLFF
clone size: few; J gene: TRBJ2-5; D gene: TRBD1; V gene: TRBV12-3/TRBV12-4; CDR3 DNA: TGTGCCAGCACCCGTGACGCCGGGACAGGTTGGGGCCCCCACGAAGAGACCCAGTACTTC; CDR3 protein: CASTRDAGTGWGPHEETQYF
clone size: NA; J gene: TRBJ1-6; D gene: NA; V gene: TRBV4-2; CDR3 DNA: TGTGCCAGCAGCAAGGGAGGGGATAATTCACCCCTCCACTTT; CDR3 protein: CASSKGGDNSPLHF
clone size: few; J gene: TRBJ2-1; D gene: TRBD1; V gene: TRBV29-1; CDR3 DNA: TGCAGCGCCCGAGGGGGACAGGGTGATGAGCAGTTCTTC; CDR3 protein: CSARGGQGDEQFF
clone size: NA; J gene: TRBJ2-3; D gene: NA; V gene: TRBV19; CDR3 DNA: TGTGCCAGTAGTATTTCTCCAGCTTCCACAGATACGCAGTATTTT; CDR3 protein: CASSISPASTDTQYF
clone size: few; J gene: TRBJ1-1; D gene: NA; V gene: TRBV28; CDR3 DNA: TGTGCCAGCAGTTCCCGCCAGAGGTCGGGCACTGAAGCTTTCTTT; CDR3 protein: CASSSRQRSGTEAFF
clone size: NA; J gene: TRBJ2-7; D gene: TRBD1; V gene: TRBV6-1; CDR3 DNA: TGTGCCAGCAGTCCAGGGACAGGGGGCTTGTACGAGCAGTACTTC; CDR3 protein: CASSPGTGGLYEQYF
clone size: NA; J gene: TRBJ1-1; D gene: TRBD1; V gene: TRBV7-9; CDR3 DNA: TGTGCCAGCAGCCAACGGACAGGGGGTGACACTGAAGCTTTCTTT; CDR3 protein: CASSQRTGGDTEAFF
clone size: NA; J gene: TRBJ2-7; D gene: NA; V gene: TRBV2; CDR3 DNA: TGTGCCAGCAGTGCTTTTTGGGACGGTCTTTCCGAGCAGTACTTC; CDR3 protein: CASSAFWDGLSEQYF
clone size: NA; J gene: TRBJ2-7; D gene: NA; V gene: TRBV28; CDR3 DNA: TGTGCCAGCAGTTTTTTAGCGGAGAGCTCCTACGAGCAGTACTTC; CDR3 protein: CASSFLAESSYEQYF
clone size: few; J gene: TRBJ2-2; D gene: NA; V gene: TRBV6-1; CDR3 DNA: TGTGCCAGCAGTGAACAGGGGTTCGGGGAGCTGTTTTTT; CDR3 protein: CASSEQGFGELFF
clone size: many; J gene: TRBJ1-1; D gene: NA; V gene: TRBV4-1; CDR3 DNA: TGCGCCAGCAGCCAAGTTATACAGTCCACTGAAGCTTTCTTT; CDR3 protein: CASSQVIQSTEAFF